These T cell receptor beta chains were read from a single sample in a study of T-cell memory formation after mild COVID-19. TCRdb reprocessed the 5' RACE reads via MiXCR and lists one record per CDR3 protein. The sample contains fewer than 150,000 distinct CDR3 sequences, about a sixth of which appear only once. Source material: PBMCs or a T cell subset sorted from them (not recorded which). All receptors derive from a man younger than 30 who had mild COVID-19 (a few samples of this study predate the infection). Cell type and time point are not known. Each CDR3 is given with its conserved first and last residue. The order of the fields is J gene, clone size, V gene, D gene, CDR3 DNA, CDR3 protein. The D gene is left open where the match is weak. A clone size is listed for some rows: how often the clone was seen (once, few, many), or a class if it is expanded.

TRBJ2-1,NA,TRBV5-1,TRBD2,TGCGCCAGCAGCCTGGGGGGGGAGGGTGAGCAGTTCTTC,CASSLGGEGEQFF
TRBJ2-1,few,TRBV7-2,NA,TGTGCCAGCAGCTTAATGGGGGTTGGGGATGAGCAGTTCTTC,CASSLMGVGDEQFF
TRBJ2-5,NA,TRBV12-3/TRBV12-4,TRBD1,TGTGCCAGCAAACTCGGGACAGGGGGTAGATGGGAGACCCAGTACTTC,CASKLGTGGRWETQYF
TRBJ1-6,NA,TRBV9,NA,TGTGCCAGCAGCCTCAGGTACTATAATTCACCCCTCCACTTT,CASSLRYYNSPLHF
TRBJ2-3,NA,TRBV28,TRBD2,TGTGCCATTAAGGCGGGAGCCACAGATACGCAGTATTTT,CAIKAGATDTQYF
TRBJ1-2,NA,TRBV6-6,TRBD1,TGTGCCAGCAGTTACTTGGACAGGGAGGGTGGCTACACCTTC,CASSYLDREGGYTF
TRBJ1-1,NA,TRBV5-1,NA,TGCGCCAGCACAGCGGGGGGGTCTGAAGCTTTCTTT,CASTAGGSEAFF
TRBJ2-1,NA,TRBV5-4,NA,TGTGCCAGCAGTATCAGGAGCAGCTCCTACAATGAGCAGTTCTTC,CASSIRSSSYNEQFF
TRBJ2-5,many,TRBV5-1,TRBD2,TGCGCCAGCAGCTTGTTTCCAGCGGGGGCCGGGGAGACCCAGTACTTC,CASSLFPAGAGETQYF
TRBJ2-3,NA,TRBV7-9,NA,TGTGCCAGCAGCTTCTCAGTCACAGATACGCAGTATTTT,CASSFSVTDTQYF
TRBJ1-2,NA,TRBV12-3/TRBV12-4,NA,TGTGCCAGCAGTTTAAGGGGCGCCCCCGGCTACACCTTC,CASSLRGAPGYTF
TRBJ2-3,NA,TRBV5-1,NA,TGCGCCAGCAGCCGACAGGAACTCACAGATACGCAGTATTTT,CASSRQELTDTQYF
TRBJ2-1,many,TRBV10-1,TRBD2,TGCGCCAGCAGTGAAGCGGGAACCCGCAATGAGCAGTTCTTC,CASSEAGTRNEQFF
TRBJ2-3,few,TRBV18,TRBD1,TGTGCCAGCTCACCAAGAGGACAGGCCTTCGGTGGCACAGATACGCAGTATTTT,CASSPRGQAFGGTDTQYF
TRBJ2-3,NA,TRBV18,NA,TGTGCCAGCTCAATAGGGTCAGATACGCAGTATTTT,CASSIGSDTQYF
TRBJ2-5,once,TRBV7-2,NA,TGTGCCAGCAGCGTGGGGCAAGGGACCCAGTACTTC,CASSVGQGTQYF
TRBJ2-2,many,TRBV20-1,NA,TGCAGTGCTAGAGGAAATACTCGGTCGAACACCGGGGAGCTGTTTTTT,CSARGNTRSNTGELFF
TRBJ2-1,NA,TRBV7-9,TRBD1,TGTGCCAGCAGCTTAGTGACAGGGGGCGTCTCGTTCCACAATGAGCAGTTCTTC,CASSLVTGGVSFHNEQFF
TRBJ2-1,NA,TRBV6-2/TRBV6-3,NA,TGTGCCAGCAGAGCCTCAGGGTCCAATGAGCAGTTCTTC,CASRASGSNEQFF
TRBJ2-7,few,TRBV2,TRBD1,TGTGCCAGCAGTGAATATCCCGGGACAGGGGGCTACGAGCAGTACTTC,CASSEYPGTGGYEQYF
TRBJ1-1,NA,TRBV5-1,NA,TGCGCCAGCAGCTTGAACGGACTTTACGGGAAGGAAGCTTTCTTT,CASSLNGLYGKEAFF
TRBJ2-7,many,TRBV7-9,NA,TGTGCCAGCAGCTTATACTCCTACGAGCAGTACTTC,CASSLYSYEQYF
TRBJ2-3,many,TRBV5-1,NA,TGCGCCAGCAGCCGCCCCCCCTCGGATACGCAGTATTTT,CASSRPPSDTQYF
TRBJ2-1,NA,TRBV24-1,TRBD1,TGTGCCACCAGTGACGTACTCGACAGGGGTAATGAGCAGTTCTTC,CATSDVLDRGNEQFF
TRBJ2-3,NA,TRBV5-1,NA,TGCGCCAGCAGCTCGGGACCAGCACGAGATACGCAGTATTTT,CASSSGPARDTQYF
TRBJ2-3,NA,TRBV25-1,TRBD1,TGTGCCAGCAGTAAACAGGGGTGGCTAGATACGCAGTATTTT,CASSKQGWLDTQYF
TRBJ1-2,few,TRBV29-1,TRBD1,TGCAGCGTGGGACAGGGCCGAAGTGGCTACACCTTC,CSVGQGRSGYTF
TRBJ1-2,few,TRBV19,NA,TGTGCCAGTCGCTTTTCCACAGGGAGTGGCTACACCTTC,CASRFSTGSGYTF
TRBJ1-2,NA,TRBV27,TRBD1,TGTGCCAGCAGTTCACAGGGGAACTATGGCTACACCTTC,CASSSQGNYGYTF
TRBJ2-3,NA,TRBV18,NA,TGTGCCAGCTCACCCCCGAGTGGCGGGGGCCGGGGGGATACGCAGTATTTT,CASSPPSGGGRGDTQYF
TRBJ2-2,many,TRBV20-1,NA,TGCAGTTTGCAGGTGAACACCGGGGAGCTGTTTTTT,CSLQVNTGELFF
TRBJ2-3,NA,TRBV6-5,TRBD2,TGTGCCAGCTGGACTAGCGGGGCCAGCACAGATACGCAGTATTTT,CASWTSGASTDTQYF
TRBJ1-6,few,TRBV9,NA,TGTGCCAGCAGCGCCCAGAGGGGCGGCACACCCCTCCACTTT,CASSAQRGGTPLHF
TRBJ1-4,few,TRBV3-1,NA,TGTGCCAGCAGCCAAGTTGTTGAAAAACTGTTTTTT,CASSQVVEKLFF
TRBJ2-1,NA,TRBV7-2,TRBD2,TGTGCCAGCAGCGTAATAGCTAGCGGGGGGGTTTACAATGAGCAGTTCTTC,CASSVIASGGVYNEQFF
TRBJ1-3,few,TRBV11-2,TRBD1,TGTGCCAGCAGCTTTGCTTCAGGGGGCGCTGGCTCTGGAAACACCATATATTTT,CASSFASGGAGSGNTIYF
TRBJ2-7,few,TRBV5-4,TRBD1,TGTGCCAGCAGCTTGGGCGGGACAGGGGTCGACGAGCAGTACTTC,CASSLGGTGVDEQYF
TRBJ2-4,few,TRBV3-1,TRBD1,TGTGCCAGCAGCCCATGGACCAGGACAGGGGAAAACATTCAGTACTTC,CASSPWTRTGENIQYF
TRBJ2-1,few,TRBV18,NA,TGTGCCAGCTCACCGGACATTATCTATGAGCAGTTCTTC,CASSPDIIYEQFF
TRBJ2-5,few,TRBV4-3,TRBD2,TGCGCCAGCAGCGTAGGCGGGGGTAGCGGACTCCAAGAGACCCAGTACTTC,CASSVGGGSGLQETQYF